This T cell receptor beta chain was profiled in a study of neurological immune-mediated disorders. Study-wide points: In HTLV-1-associated myelopathy, TCR clonal expansion was greatest, whereas multiple sclerosis had the least, falling below healthy controls. Sharing of CDR3 amino acid sequences among expanded clones across subjects was absent, suggesting private repertoires in all groups.

cDNA was made by 5'RACE with 10-nucleotide random UMIs. Via MiXCR, TCRdb re-called the 5' RACE reads, giving one row per CDR3 protein. The sample lists about 36,000 distinct CDR3 sequences, around 10% occurring once. This clonotype was seen ten or more times. Its antigen remains unidentified. Germline V gene sequence: CDR1 DFQATT, CDR2 SNEGSKA (reference sequence). Trimming shortened V by 6 bases and J by 0 bases, and 11 bases separated the two germline ends. CDR3 size: 13 residues. The genes are TRBV20-1 and TRBJ1-1, with D hard to call. This clonotype was obtained from a woman in her twenties or thirties with HTLV-1-associated myelopathy (HAM/TSP). What was sequenced was PBMCs. The CDR3 protein is CSASTGLNTEAFF. The CDR3 DNA is TGCAGTGCCAGCACGGGTCTGAACACTGAAGCTTTCTTT.